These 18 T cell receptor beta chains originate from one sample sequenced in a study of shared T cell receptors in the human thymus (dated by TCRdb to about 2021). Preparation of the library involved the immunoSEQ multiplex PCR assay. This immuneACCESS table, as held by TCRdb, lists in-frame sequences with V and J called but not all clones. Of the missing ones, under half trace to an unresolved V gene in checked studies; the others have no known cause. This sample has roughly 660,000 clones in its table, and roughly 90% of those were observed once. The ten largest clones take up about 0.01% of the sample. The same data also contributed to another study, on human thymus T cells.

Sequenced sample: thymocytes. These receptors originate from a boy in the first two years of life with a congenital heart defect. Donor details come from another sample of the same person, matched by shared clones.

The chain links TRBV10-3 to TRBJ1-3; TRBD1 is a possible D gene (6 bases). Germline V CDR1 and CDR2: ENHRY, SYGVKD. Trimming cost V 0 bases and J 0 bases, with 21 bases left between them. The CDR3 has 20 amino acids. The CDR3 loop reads CAISESRLGYGQPSGNTIYF. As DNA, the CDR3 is TGTGCCATCAGTGAGTCGCGCCTCGGTTATGGACAGCCCTCTGGAAACACCATATATTTT.

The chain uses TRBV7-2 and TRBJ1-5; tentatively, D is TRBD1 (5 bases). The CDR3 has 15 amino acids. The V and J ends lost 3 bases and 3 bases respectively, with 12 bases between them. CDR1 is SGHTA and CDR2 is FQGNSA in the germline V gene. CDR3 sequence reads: CASSFSQGSNQPQHF. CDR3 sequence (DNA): TGTGCCAGCAGCTTCAGCCAGGGATCCAATCAGCCCCAGCATTTT.

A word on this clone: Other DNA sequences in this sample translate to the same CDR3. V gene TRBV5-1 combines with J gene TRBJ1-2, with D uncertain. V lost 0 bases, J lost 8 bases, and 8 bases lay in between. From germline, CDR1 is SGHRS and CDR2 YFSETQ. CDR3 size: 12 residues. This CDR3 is CASSLAPEGYTF. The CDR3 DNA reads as TGCGCCAGCAGCTTGGCCCCCGAGGGCTACACCTTC.

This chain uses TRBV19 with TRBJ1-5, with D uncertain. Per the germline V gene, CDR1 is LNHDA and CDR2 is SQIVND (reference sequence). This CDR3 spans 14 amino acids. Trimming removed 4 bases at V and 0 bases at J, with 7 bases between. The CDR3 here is CASSSRYSNQPQHF. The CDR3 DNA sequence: TGTGCCAGTAGTAGCCGGTATAGCAATCAGCCCCAGCATTTT. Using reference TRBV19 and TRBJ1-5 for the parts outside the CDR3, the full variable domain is DGGITQSPKYLFRKEGQNVTLSCEQNLNHDAMYWYRQDPGQGLRLIYYSQIVNDFQKGDIAEGYSVSREKKESFPLTVTSAQKNPTAFYLCASSSRYSNQPQHFGDGTRLSIL.

The CDR3 sequence is CASRETGHQPQHF. The CDR3 DNA reads as TGTGCCAGCAGGGAGACCGGCCATCAGCCCCAGCATTTT. The gene calls are TRBV6-5 and TRBJ1-5; D not certain. The CDR3 has 13 amino acids. Per the germline V gene, CDR1 is MNHEY and CDR2 is SVGAGI. V was cut by 6 bases and J by 5 bases, with 11 bases left in between.

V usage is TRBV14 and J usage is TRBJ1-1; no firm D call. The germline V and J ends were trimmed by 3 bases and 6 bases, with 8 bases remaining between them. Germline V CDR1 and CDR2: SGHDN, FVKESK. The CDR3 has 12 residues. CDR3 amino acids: CASSQGDSEAFF. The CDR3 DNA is TGTGCCAGCAGCCAGGGAGACTCTGAAGCTTTCTTT.

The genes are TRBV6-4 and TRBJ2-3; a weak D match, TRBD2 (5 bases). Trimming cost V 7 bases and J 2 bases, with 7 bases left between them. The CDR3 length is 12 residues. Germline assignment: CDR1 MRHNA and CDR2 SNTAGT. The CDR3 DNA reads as TGTGCCAGCAAGGACTTCACAGATACGCAGTATTTT. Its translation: CASKDFTDTQYF.

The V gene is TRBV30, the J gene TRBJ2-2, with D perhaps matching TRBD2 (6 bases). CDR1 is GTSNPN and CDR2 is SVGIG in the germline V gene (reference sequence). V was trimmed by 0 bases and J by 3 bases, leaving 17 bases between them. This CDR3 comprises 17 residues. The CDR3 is CAWSVGLPRRDTGELFF. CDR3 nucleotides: TGTGCCTGGAGTGTAGGGCTGCCGAGGAGGGACACCGGGGAGCTGTTTTTT.

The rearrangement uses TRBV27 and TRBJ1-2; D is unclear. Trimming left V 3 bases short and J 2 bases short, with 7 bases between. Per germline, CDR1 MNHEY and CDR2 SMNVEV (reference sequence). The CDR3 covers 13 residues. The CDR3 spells CASSFVKNYGYTF. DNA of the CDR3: TGTGCCAGCAGTTTTGTCAAAAACTATGGCTACACCTTC.

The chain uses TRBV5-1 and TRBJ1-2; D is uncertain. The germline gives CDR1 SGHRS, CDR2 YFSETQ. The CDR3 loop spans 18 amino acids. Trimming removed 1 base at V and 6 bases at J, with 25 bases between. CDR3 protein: CASSLRAGPSGKHNGYTF. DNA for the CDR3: TGCGCCAGCAGCTTGAGGGCCGGTCCCTCGGGAAAGCATAATGGCTACACCTTC. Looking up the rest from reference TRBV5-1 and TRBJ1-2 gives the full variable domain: KAGVTQTPRYLIKTRGQQVTLSCSPISGHRSVSWYQQTPGQGLQFLFEYFSETQRNKGNFPGRFSGRQFSNSRSEMNVSTLELGDSALYLCASSLRAGPSGKHNGYTFGSGTRLTVV.

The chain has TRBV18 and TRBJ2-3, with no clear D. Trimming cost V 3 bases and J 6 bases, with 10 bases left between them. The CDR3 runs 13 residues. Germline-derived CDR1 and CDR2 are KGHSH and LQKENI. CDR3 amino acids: CASSPPGRDTQYF. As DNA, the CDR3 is TGTGCCAGCTCACCGCCCGGCAGGGATACGCAGTATTTT. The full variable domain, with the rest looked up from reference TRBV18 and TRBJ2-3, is NAGVMQNPRHLVRRRGQEARLRCSPMKGHSHVYWYRQLPEEGLKFMVYLQKENIIDESGMPKERFSAEFPKEGPSILRIQQVVRGDSAAYFCASSPPGRDTQYFGPGTRLTVL.

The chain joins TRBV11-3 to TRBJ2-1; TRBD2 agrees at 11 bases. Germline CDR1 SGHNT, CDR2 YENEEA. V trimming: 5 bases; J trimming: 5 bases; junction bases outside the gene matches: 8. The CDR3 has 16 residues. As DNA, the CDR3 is TGTGCCAGCAGCCCGGGACCGGGACTAGCGGACAATGAGCAGTTCTTC. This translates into CASSPGPGLADNEQFF.

This CDR3 is CASSLEQGKGYEQYF. The CDR3 nucleotides are TGTGCCAGCAGCTTAGAACAGGGAAAGGGCTACGAGCAGTACTTC. The chain carries TRBV11-1 and TRBJ2-7; D possibly corresponds to TRBD1 (6 bases). CDR1 and CDR2 (germline): SGHAT, FQDESV (reference sequence). Trimming took 1 base from V and 3 from J, leaving 13 bases between them. The CDR3 extends over 15 amino acids.

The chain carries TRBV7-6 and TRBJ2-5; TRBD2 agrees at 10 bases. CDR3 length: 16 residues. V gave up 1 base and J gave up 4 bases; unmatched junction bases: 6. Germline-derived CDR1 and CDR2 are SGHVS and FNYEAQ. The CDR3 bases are TGTGCCAGCAGCTTAGAGAAGCGGGAGGGCCGAGAGACCCAGTACTTC. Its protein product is CASSLEKREGRETQYF.

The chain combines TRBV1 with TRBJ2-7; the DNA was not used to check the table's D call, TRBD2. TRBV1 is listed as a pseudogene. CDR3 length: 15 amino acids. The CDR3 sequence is CTSSLTSGSCSEQYF. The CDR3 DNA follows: TGCACCAGCAGCCTAACTAGCGGGAGTTGTAGCGAGCAGTACTTC.

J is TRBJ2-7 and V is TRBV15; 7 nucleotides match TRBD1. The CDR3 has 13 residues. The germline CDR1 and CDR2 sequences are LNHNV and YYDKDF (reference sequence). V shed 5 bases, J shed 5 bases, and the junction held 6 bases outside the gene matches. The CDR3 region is CATSEQGRDEQYF. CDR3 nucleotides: TGTGCCACCAGCGAACAGGGGCGCGACGAGCAGTACTTC.

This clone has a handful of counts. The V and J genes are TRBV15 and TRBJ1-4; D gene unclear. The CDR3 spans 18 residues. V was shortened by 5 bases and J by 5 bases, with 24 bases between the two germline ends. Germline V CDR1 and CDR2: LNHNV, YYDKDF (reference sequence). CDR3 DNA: TGTGCCACCAGCGGCTTGACCGGGAGATCAAGCGGGAATGAAAAACTGTTTTTT. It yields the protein CATSGLTGRSSGNEKLFF.

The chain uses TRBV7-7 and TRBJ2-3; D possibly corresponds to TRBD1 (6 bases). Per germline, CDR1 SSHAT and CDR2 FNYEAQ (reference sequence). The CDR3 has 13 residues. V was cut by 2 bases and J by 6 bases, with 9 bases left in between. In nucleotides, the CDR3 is TGTGCCAGCAGCTTATCAAGGGGGGATACGCAGTATTTT. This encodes CASSLSRGDTQYF.